The following is a TCR beta chain sequence with its context. The data were taken from a study of blood T cell repertoires in COVID-19. Profiling relied on immunoSEQ multiplex PCR, and the TCRdb table lists in-frame clones only, not all of them. The sample lists 200,000 to 300,000 clones; about 83% were seen once. The CDR3 covers 14 residues. Per germline, CDR1 MDHEN and CDR2 SYDVKM. With V trimmed by 6 bases and J by 5 bases, 6 bases remained unmatched. The receptor was derived from a man in his fifties or sixties with acute or convalescent COVID-19. This chain links TRBV28 with TRBJ1-4; 7 bases align to TRBD1. The specimen was peripheral blood. The CDR3 region has the DNA TGTGCCAGCAGCGCGGGACAGCTAAATGAAAAACTGTTTTTT. Amino acid sequence: CASSAGQLNEKLFF.